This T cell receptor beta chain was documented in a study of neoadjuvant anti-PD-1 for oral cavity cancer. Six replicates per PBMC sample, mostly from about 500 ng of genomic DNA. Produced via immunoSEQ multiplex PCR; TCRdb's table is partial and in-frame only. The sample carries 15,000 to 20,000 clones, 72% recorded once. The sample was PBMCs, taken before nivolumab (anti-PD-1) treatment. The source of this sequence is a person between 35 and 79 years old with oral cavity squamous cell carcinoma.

CDR3 region: CASSSHSNYGYTF. The DNA for the CDR3 is TGTGCCAGCAGTTCGCATTCAAACTATGGCTACACCTTC. The chain employs TRBV27 and TRBJ1-2; D gene uncertain. The CDR3 extends over 13 amino acids. Germline V gene data show CDR1 as MNHEY and CDR2 as SMNVEV (reference sequence). V was trimmed by 4 bases and J by 2 bases, leaving 8 bases between them.